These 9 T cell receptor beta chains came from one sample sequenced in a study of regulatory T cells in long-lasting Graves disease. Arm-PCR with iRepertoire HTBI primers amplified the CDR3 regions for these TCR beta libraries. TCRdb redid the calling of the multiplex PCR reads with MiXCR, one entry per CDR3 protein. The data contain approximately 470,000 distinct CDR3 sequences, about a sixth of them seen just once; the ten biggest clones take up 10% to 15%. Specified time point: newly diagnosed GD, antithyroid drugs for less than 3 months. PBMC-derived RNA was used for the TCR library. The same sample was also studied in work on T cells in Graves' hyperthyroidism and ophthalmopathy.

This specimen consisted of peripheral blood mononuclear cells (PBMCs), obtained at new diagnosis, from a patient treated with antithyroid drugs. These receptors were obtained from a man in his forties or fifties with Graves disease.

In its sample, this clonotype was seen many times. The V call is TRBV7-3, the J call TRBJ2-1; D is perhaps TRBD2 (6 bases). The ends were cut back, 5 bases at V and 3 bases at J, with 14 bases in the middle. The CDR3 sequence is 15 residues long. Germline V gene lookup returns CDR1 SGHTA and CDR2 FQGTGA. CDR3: CASSIGTGGYNEQFF. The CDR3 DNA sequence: TGTGCCAGCAGCATAGGGACCGGGGGCTACAATGAGCAGTTCTTC.

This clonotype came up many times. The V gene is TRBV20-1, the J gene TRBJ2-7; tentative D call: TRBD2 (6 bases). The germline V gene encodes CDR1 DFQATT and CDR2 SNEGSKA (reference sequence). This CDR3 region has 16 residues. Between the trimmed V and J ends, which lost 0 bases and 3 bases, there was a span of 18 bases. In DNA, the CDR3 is TGCAGTGCTAGAGATAAGAGGAAGGGACTCATCTACGAGCAGTACTTC. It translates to CSARDKRKGLIYEQYF.

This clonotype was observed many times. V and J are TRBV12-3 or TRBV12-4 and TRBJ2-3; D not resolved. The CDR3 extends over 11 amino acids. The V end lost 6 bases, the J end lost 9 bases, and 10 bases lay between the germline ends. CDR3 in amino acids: CASRRGSTQYF. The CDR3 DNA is TGTGCCAGCAGACGCGGTTCAACGCAGTATTTT.

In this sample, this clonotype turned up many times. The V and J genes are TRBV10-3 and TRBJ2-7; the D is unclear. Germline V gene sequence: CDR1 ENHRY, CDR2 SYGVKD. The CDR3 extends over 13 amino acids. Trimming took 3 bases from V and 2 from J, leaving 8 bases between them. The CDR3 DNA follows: TGTGCCATCAGTGAAGGGTTCCCCTACGAGCAGTACTTC. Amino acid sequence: CAISEGFPYEQYF.

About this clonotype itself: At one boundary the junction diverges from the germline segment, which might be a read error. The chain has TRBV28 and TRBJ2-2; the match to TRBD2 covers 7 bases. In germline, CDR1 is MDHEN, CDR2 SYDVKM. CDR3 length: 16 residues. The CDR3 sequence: CASSPLGRRGTGEPFF. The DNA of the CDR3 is TGTGCCAGCAGTCCCCTCGGGAGGCGAGGAACCGGGGAGCCGTTTTTT.

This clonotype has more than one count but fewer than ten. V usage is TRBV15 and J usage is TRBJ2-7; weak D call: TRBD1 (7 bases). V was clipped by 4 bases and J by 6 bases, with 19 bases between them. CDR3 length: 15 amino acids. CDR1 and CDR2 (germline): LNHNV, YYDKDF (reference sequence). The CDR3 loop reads CATSKGGTALSEQYF. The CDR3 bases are TGTGCCACCAGCAAGGGCGGGACAGCCCTTTCCGAGCAGTACTTC. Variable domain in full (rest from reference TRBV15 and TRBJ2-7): DAMVIQNPRYQVTQFGKPVTLSCSQTLNHNVMYWYQQKSSQAPKLLFHYYDKDFNNEADTPDNFQSRRPNTSFCFLDIRSPGLGDTAMYLCATSKGGTALSEQYFGPGTRLTVT.

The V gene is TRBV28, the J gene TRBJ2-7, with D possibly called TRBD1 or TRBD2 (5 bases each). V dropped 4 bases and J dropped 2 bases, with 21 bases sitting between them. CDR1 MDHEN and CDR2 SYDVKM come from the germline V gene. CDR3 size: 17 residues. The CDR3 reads CASSSPGRSSVPYEQYF. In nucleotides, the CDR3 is TGTGCCAGCAGTTCACCGGGACGGTCAAGTGTGCCCTACGAGCAGTACTTC.

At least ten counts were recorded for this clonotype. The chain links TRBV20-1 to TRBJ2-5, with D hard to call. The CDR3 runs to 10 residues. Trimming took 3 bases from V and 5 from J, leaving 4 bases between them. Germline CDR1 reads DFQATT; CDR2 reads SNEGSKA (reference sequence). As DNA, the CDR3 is TGCAGTGCTAGGTTGGAGACCCAGTACTTC. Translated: CSARLETQYF.

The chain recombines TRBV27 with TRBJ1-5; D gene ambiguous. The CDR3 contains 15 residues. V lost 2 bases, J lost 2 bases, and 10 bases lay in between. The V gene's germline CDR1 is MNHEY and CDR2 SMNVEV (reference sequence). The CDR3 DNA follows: TGTGCCAGCAGTTTAAGGAGAGAAGGCAATCAGCCCCAGCATTTT. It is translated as CASSLRREGNQPQHF.